The 17 T cell receptor beta chains below were found in one sample sequenced in a study of human T cells and chemical hapten exposure. TCRdb re-derived calls from the RACE reads in MiXCR, one entry per CDR3 protein. The sample has some 110,000 distinct CDR3 sequences; roughly 12% are singletons. The time point was: pre-sensitization, week 0. Treatment defined: therapeutic diphenylcyclopropenone sensitization with weekly scalp DPC. This specimen consisted of whole blood, obtained in connection with sensitization to the hapten diphenylcyclopropenone (DPC). These receptors all stem from a woman between 45 and 65 years old with alopecia areata. Some clones in this sample may be carry-over from other donors' samples.

The V call is TRBV20-1, the J call TRBJ2-5, with D possibly being TRBD1 or TRBD2 (6 bases each). Deletions cut 8 bases from V and 5 bases from J, with 18 bases between. The CDR3 contains 13 residues. The germline V gene has CDR1 DFQATT and CDR2 SNEGSKA (reference sequence). The CDR3 coding sequence is TGCAGTACAAACAGGGACTCGGGCGAGACCCAGTACTTC. This encodes CSTNRDSGETQYF.

This chain links TRBV6-2 or TRBV6-3 with TRBJ2-1, with 8 positions matching TRBD2. The CDR3 spans 16 residues. The V and J ends lost 6 bases and 2 bases, in that order; junction bases with no gene match: 9. In germline, CDR1 is MNHEY, CDR2 SVGEGT. CDR3: CASRTSRGDTYNEQFF. DNA for the CDR3: TGTGCCAGCAGGACATCGCGGGGGGACACCTACAATGAGCAGTTCTTC.

This clonotype was detected ten times or more. The V gene is TRBV2, the J gene TRBJ1-6; 9 nucleotides align to TRBD1. The CDR3 runs to 16 residues. V was pared by 6 bases and J by 11 bases, with 14 bases of the junction left unmatched. Germline assignment: CDR1 SNHLY and CDR2 FYNNEI. CDR3 in amino acids: CASRPLRTGEGAPLHF. The CDR3 nucleotides are TGTGCCAGCAGGCCCCTAAGGACAGGGGAAGGAGCACCCCTCCACTTT.

The CDR3 protein is CSVDTGNEQFF. The CDR3 DNA is TGCAGCGTTGACACAGGCAATGAGCAGTTCTTC. The chain uses TRBV29-1 and TRBJ2-1, with D possibly TRBD1 on 5 matching bases. V was cut by 3 bases and J by 6 bases, with 6 bases left in between. The CDR3 is 11 residues long. Per the germline V gene, CDR1 is SQVTM and CDR2 is ANQGSEA.

V and J are TRBV7-9 and TRBJ2-1; no clear D gene. The V end was cut by 6 bases, the J end by 2 bases, with 20 bases between. This CDR3 is built from 17 residues. CDR1 SEHNR and CDR2 FQNEAQ come from the germline V gene (reference sequence). The CDR3 DNA follows: TGTGCCAGCAGATCAGAAGTAGGCGGTAAGCCCTACAATGAGCAGTTCTTC. Protein: CASRSEVGGKPYNEQFF.

This clonotype has only a few counts. J is TRBJ2-1 and V is TRBV2; TRBD2 matches at 7 bases. Germline loops: CDR1 SNHLY, CDR2 FYNNEI. The V segment lost 5 bases and the J segment 6 bases; nucleotides outside the gene matches: 10. The CDR3 is 15 amino acids. Written as DNA, the CDR3 is TGTGCCAGCAGTACCGGGACTAACTCCGCCAATGAGCAGTTCTTC. Translating it yields CASSTGTNSANEQFF. Based on the CDR3 plus reference TRBV2 and TRBJ2-1, the full variable domain is EPEVTQTPSHQVTQMGQEVILRCVPISNHLYFYWYRQILGQKVEFLVSFYNNEISEKSEIFDDQFSVERPDGSNFTLKIRSTKLEDSAMYFCASSTGTNSANEQFFGPGTRLTVL.

This clonotype was picked up a small number of times. CDR3 nucleotide sequence: TGTGCCACTGACAGGGGGCAACGGGCAGATACGCAGTATTTT. Translation: CATDRGQRADTQYF. V and J are TRBV2 and TRBJ2-3; TRBD1 agrees at 10 bases. There are 14 residues in the CDR3. V was pared by 10 bases and J by 4 bases, with 8 bases of the junction left unmatched. Germline V gene sequence: CDR1 SNHLY, CDR2 FYNNEI.

This clonotype came up many times. The rearrangement uses TRBV21-1 and TRBJ1-5; TRBD1, the table's D call, was not compared with the DNA. TRBV21-1 is a documented pseudogene. CDR3 size: 14 residues. In DNA form, the CDR3 reads TGTGCCAGCAGCAAACCCCTAGGTAATCAGCCCCAGCATTTT. Encoded protein: CASSKPLGNQPQHF.

This chain links TRBV7-9 with TRBJ2-7, with 8 bases aligning to TRBD2. This CDR3 contains 15 residues. The V gene end was trimmed by 5 bases and the J gene end by 3 bases; junction bases not matched to a gene: 9. Germline loops: CDR1 SEHNR, CDR2 FQNEAQ (reference sequence). In DNA form, the CDR3 reads TGTGCCAGCAGCCAAACCGGGACTAGGGACTACGAGCAGTACTTC. It codes for CASSQTGTRDYEQYF.

This clonotype has more than one count but fewer than ten. This rearrangement joins TRBV12-3 or TRBV12-4 to TRBJ1-5; D remains ambiguous. Trimming pared 6 bases from V and 5 bases from J, leaving 11 bases between. This CDR3 contains 13 residues. DNA of the CDR3: TGTGCCAGCAGCCAGCAGTTCGATCAGCCCCAGCATTTT. Translated, it gives CASSQQFDQPQHF.

The genes are TRBV28 and TRBJ2-7; TRBD2 might be the D (6 bases). Per the germline V gene, CDR1 is MDHEN and CDR2 is SYDVKM. The CDR3 is made up of 18 amino acids. V lost 6 bases and J 2 bases, leaving 26 bases between the germline ends. CDR3 residues: CASSPLALKSAFAYEQYF. CDR3 bases: TGTGCCAGCAGCCCCCTAGCGTTGAAGTCCGCTTTCGCCTACGAGCAGTACTTC.

Only a few counts were recorded for this clonotype. This sequence joins TRBV4-3 and TRBJ2-3; TRBD2 aligns across 7 bases. After removal of 5 bases from V and 0 bases from J, the junction contained 17 bases not matched to a gene. The germline CDR1 and CDR2 sequences are LGHNA and YSLEER. The CDR3 contains 19 residues. Here the CDR3 DNA reads TGCGCCAGCAGCGGGGGAGGGTCGACTCGGGAGGAAAGCACAGATACGCAGTATTTT. Protein sequence: CASSGGGSTREESTDTQYF.

This clonotype was found many times. The chain recombines TRBV20-1 with TRBJ1-2; 9 bases fit TRBD1. CDR3 length equals 14 residues. Germline V gene lookup returns CDR1 DFQATT and CDR2 SNEGSKA (reference sequence). V gave up 6 bases and J gave up 8 bases; unmatched junction bases: 13. The CDR3 DNA reads as TGCAGTGCCCGGGACAGGGTAATTCTTGGCGGCTACACCTTC. Residues: CSARDRVILGGYTF.

This clonotype has ten or more counts. V usage is TRBV18 and J usage is TRBJ2-7; the match to TRBD1 covers 11 bases. With V trimmed by 1 base and J by 0 bases, 5 bases remained unmatched. CDR1 is KGHSH, CDR2 LQKENI, per germline. This CDR3 has 17 residues. The DNA for the CDR3 is TGTGCCAGCTCACCACGAGAGGGGACAGGGGGCTCCTACGAGCAGTACTTC. The encoded protein is CASSPREGTGGSYEQYF.

This clonotype has more than one count but fewer than ten. The chain employs TRBV18 and TRBJ1-5, with D perhaps TRBD1 (6 bases). The germline gives CDR1 KGHSH, CDR2 LQKENI. The V and J ends lost 6 bases and 2 bases respectively, with 14 bases between them. The CDR3 is 15 amino acids. In DNA form, the CDR3 reads TGTGCCAGCTCCGTAAGTGGGGGGCGCAATCAGCCCCAGCATTTT. Its protein is CASSVSGGRNQPQHF.

The chain recombines TRBV4-1 with TRBJ1-5; 9 bases fit TRBD1. The CDR3 spans 14 residues. Germline CDR1 MGHRA, CDR2 YSYEKL. V was clipped by 6 bases and J by 6 bases; unmatched bases: 6. CDR3 DNA: TGCGCCAGCAGGGAAACAGGGGGCGGTCAGCCCCAGCATTTT. This translates into CASRETGGGQPQHF.

J is TRBJ2-1 and V is TRBV5-1; 9 bases fit TRBD2. Germline trimming cut 3 bases from V and 2 bases from J; bases unmatched to any gene: 12. The germline CDR1 and CDR2 sequences are SGHRS and YFSETQ. The CDR3 loop spans 18 amino acids. As DNA, the CDR3 is TGCGCCAGCAGCTCCGCGTTAACTAGCGGGTCCCCCTACAATGAGCAGTTCTTC. This gives the protein CASSSALTSGSPYNEQFF.